This TCR beta chain emerged from a study of CD8+ T cells in alopecia areata. On the study more broadly: Treatment comprised oral tofacitinib, 5 to 10 mg twice daily, in treated patients. Whole-study findings and limits: Tofacitinib significantly reduced both scalp clonality and expanded CD8+ clones among the top 100. Compared with normal scalp, lesional scalp had higher clonality and more expanded CD8+ clones.

This clone was observed a single time. Its specificity is unknown. In each case, RNA was isolated and then reverse transcribed into cDNA as the sequencing template. This table comes from immunoSEQ multiplex PCR, and its TCRdb copy is limited to in-frame clones, with some not included. The table includes over 150,000 clones, around 59% detected once. Treatment noted: oral pan-JAK inhibitor, 5-10 mg twice daily. The investigators collected lesional scalp punch biopsies and peripheral blood from alopecia areata patients. The V and J ends lost 7 bases and 0 bases respectively, with 12 bases between them. The CDR3 spans 13 residues. CDR1 and CDR2 from the germline V gene are SQVTM and ANQGSEA.

This clonotype was obtained from a human donor with alopecia areata. Sequencing was performed on CD4+ T cells sorted from blood, taken at week 24, from a patient treated with tofacitinib. The chain joins TRBV29-1 to TRBJ2-5; D unresolved. The CDR3 sequence is CSADPRDQETQYF. CDR3 sequence (DNA): TGCAGCGCCGACCCCCGGGACCAAGAGACCCAGTACTTC.